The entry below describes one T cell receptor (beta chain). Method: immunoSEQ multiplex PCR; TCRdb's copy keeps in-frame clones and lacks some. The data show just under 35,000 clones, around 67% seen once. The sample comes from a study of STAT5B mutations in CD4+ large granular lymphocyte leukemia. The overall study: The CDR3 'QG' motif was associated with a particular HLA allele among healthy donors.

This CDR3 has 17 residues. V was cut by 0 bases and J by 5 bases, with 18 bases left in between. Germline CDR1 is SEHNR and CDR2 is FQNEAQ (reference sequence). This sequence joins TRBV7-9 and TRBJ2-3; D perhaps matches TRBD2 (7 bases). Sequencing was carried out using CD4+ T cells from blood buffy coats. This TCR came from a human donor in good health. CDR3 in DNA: TGTGCCAGCAGCTTAGCGAAAGTGACGGGGGGCCGAGATACGCAGTATTTT. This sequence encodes CASSLAKVTGGRDTQYF.